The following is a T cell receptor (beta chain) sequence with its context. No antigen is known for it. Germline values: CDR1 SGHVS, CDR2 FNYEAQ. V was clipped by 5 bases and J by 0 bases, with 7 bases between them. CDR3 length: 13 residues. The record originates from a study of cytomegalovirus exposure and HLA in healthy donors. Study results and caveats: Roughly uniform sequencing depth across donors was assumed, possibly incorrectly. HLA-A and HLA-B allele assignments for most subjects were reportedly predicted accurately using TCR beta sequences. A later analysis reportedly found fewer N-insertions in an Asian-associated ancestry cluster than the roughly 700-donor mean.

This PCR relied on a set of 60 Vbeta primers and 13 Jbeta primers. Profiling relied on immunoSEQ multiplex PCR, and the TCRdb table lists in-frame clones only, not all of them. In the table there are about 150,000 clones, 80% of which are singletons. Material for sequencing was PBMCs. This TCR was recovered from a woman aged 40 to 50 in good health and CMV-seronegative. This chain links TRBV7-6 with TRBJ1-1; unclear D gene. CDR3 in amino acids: CASSLRMNTEAFF. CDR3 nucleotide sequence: TGTGCCAGCAGCCTTAGAATGAACACTGAAGCTTTCTTT.